This T cell receptor (beta chain) was identified during a study of graft-versus-host responses after intestinal transplantation. In the study overall: Multivisceral, liver-intestinal, or isolated intestinal transplants were received by the recipients. Each recipient received anti-thymocyte globulin induction, then tacrolimus and steroids for approximately 3 years. Study findings and constraints: Individuals who had graft-donor T cell macrochimerism had allografts that showed high graft-versus-host to host-versus-graft clonal ratios. GvH clones surfaced in recipient marrow, some emerging earlier in ileum or blood.

Regarding this clone: Antigen: not known.

Assay: immunoSEQ multiplex PCR; the TCRdb copy retains only in-frame clones and omits some. Of about 120,000 clones listed, about 93% are singletons. The sample here was unstimulated CD4+ T cells sorted from spleen or lymph node cells, taken before intestinal transplant. The sequence derives from a human donor who received an intestinal transplant.

In nucleotides, the CDR3 is TGTGCCAGCTCACCACCGGGACAGGGGGCGCGGTACAATGAGCAGTTCTTC. Translating it yields CASSPPGQGARYNEQFF. The chain joins TRBV18 to TRBJ2-1; 12 nucleotides match TRBD1. Germline CDR1 KGHSH, CDR2 LQKENI. The J segment lost 4 bases and the V segment lost 0 bases, leaving 4 bases of the junction unmatched. The CDR3 has 17 residues.